This paragraph covers one T cell receptor beta chain sequence. Antigen unknown. The data stem from a study of cytomegalovirus exposure and HLA in healthy donors. Whole-study context: Of several hundred genotyped donors, roughly 80% grouped in the Caucasian-associated ancestry cluster. Findings of the study overall: Associated with cytomegalovirus, according to the listing, were approximately 160 TCR beta chains.

In the PCR, 60 Vbeta and 13 Jbeta primers were used. Some clones are missing from TCRdb's copy, which holds only in-frame ones; the method was immunoSEQ multiplex PCR. This sample has 150,000 to 180,000 clones, with approximately 69% found just once. The TCR originated in a man aged 25 to 40 in good health and CMV-seronegative. Specimen: PBMCs.

The CDR3 bases are TGCGCCAGCAGCTTCGGACTAGCGGGGACTGGGGCCAACGTCCTGACTTTC. It specifies CASSFGLAGTGANVLTF. This chain joins TRBV5-1 and TRBJ2-6; 12 bases map to TRBD2. Germline V CDR1 and CDR2: SGHRS, YFSETQ. Losses at the gene ends were 2 bases for V and 2 bases for J; bases not matched to a gene: 2. This CDR3 is built from 17 residues.